This is a list of T cell receptor beta chains from one sample in a study of monozygotic twins with inflammatory bowel disease. Reanalyzing the 5' RACE reads, TCRdb keeps one entry per CDR3 protein, without DNA. The repertoire shows approximately 100,000 distinct CDR3 sequences; the top ten hold more than 1.5%. The material sequenced was blood. The receptors stem from a human donor with ulcerative colitis or Crohn's disease, or a healthy co-twin of an affected twin (not recorded which). CDR3s include the opening cysteine and the closing phenylalanine or tryptophan.

v_gene: TRBV20-1
j_gene: TRBJ2-1
CDR3aa: CSARDLSNHNEQFF

v_gene: TRBV7-2
j_gene: TRBJ2-3
CDR3aa: CASSSAPGLSTDTQYF

v_gene: TRBV12-3/TRBV12-4
j_gene: TRBJ1-1
CDR3aa: CASSFSARGTEAFF

v_gene: TRBV13
j_gene: TRBJ2-5
CDR3aa: CASSSEGPMYF

v_gene: TRBV24-1
j_gene: TRBJ2-5
CDR3aa: CATSDLPGMKETQYF

v_gene: TRBV5-4
j_gene: TRBJ2-2
CDR3aa: CASSLSGTNTGELFF

v_gene: TRBV5-1
j_gene: TRBJ1-2
CDR3aa: CASSLDSLMTNYGYTF

v_gene: TRBV19
j_gene: TRBJ2-1
CDR3aa: CASSKGDTTYNEQFF

v_gene: TRBV5-1
j_gene: TRBJ1-5
CDR3aa: CASSISSGGNQPQHF

v_gene: TRBV20-1
j_gene: TRBJ1-6
CDR3aa: CSARDPTGSSYNSPLHF

v_gene: TRBV7-8
j_gene: TRBJ2-1
CDR3aa: CASSLKRAGGLNNEQFF

v_gene: TRBV15
j_gene: TRBJ2-1
CDR3aa: CATSSTGALKYNEQFF

v_gene: TRBV7-3
j_gene: TRBJ2-1
CDR3aa: CASSPKTGLGYNEQFF

v_gene: TRBV7-2
j_gene: TRBJ1-3
CDR3aa: CASSLEGRRGNTIYF

v_gene: TRBV20-1
j_gene: TRBJ1-1
CDR3aa: CSAREMDRDNTEAFF

v_gene: TRBV7-2
j_gene: TRBJ1-2
CDR3aa: CASSSTTGSYGYTF

v_gene: TRBV7-2
j_gene: TRBJ2-6
CDR3aa: CASSLVGTGANVLTF

v_gene: TRBV5-5
j_gene: TRBJ2-3
CDR3aa: CASSFTGTGTDTQYF

v_gene: TRBV7-8
j_gene: TRBJ2-3
CDR3aa: CASSFGGPDTQYF

v_gene: TRBV20-1
j_gene: TRBJ2-7
CDR3aa: CSARGTSGNYEQYF

v_gene: TRBV11-2
j_gene: TRBJ2-1
CDR3aa: CASRNRRSYNEQFF

v_gene: TRBV7-9
j_gene: TRBJ2-7
CDR3aa: CASSLRQASYEQYF

v_gene: TRBV6-1
j_gene: TRBJ2-3
CDR3aa: CASSEGWQGTDTQYF

v_gene: TRBV6-4
j_gene: TRBJ1-2
CDR3aa: CASSEQGGGYTF

v_gene: TRBV20-1
j_gene: TRBJ2-3
CDR3aa: CSAQRQTDTQYF

v_gene: TRBV5-1
j_gene: TRBJ2-3
CDR3aa: CASSLGLAGGLTDTQYF

v_gene: TRBV6-1
j_gene: TRBJ2-5
CDR3aa: CASRPRRGNQETQYF

v_gene: TRBV28
j_gene: TRBJ2-7
CDR3aa: CASSLRAYEQYF

v_gene: TRBV6-5
j_gene: TRBJ2-7
CDR3aa: CASSYSLGRTYEQYF

v_gene: TRBV13
j_gene: TRBJ2-3
CDR3aa: CASSLAGGHSTDTQYF

v_gene: TRBV7-6
j_gene: TRBJ2-3
CDR3aa: CASSYRGDTQYF

v_gene: TRBV28
j_gene: TRBJ2-4
CDR3aa: CASSLARTIAKNIQYF

v_gene: TRBV12-3/TRBV12-4
j_gene: TRBJ2-5
CDR3aa: CASSLARLAGKETQYF

v_gene: TRBV12-3/TRBV12-4
j_gene: TRBJ2-7
CDR3aa: CASEGGSYEQYF

v_gene: TRBV23-1
j_gene: TRBJ2-7
CDR3aa: CASSHYFRGSYEQYF

v_gene: TRBV5-1
j_gene: TRBJ2-5
CDR3aa: CASSLGSSGEETQYF

v_gene: TRBV4-3
j_gene: TRBJ2-2
CDR3aa: CASSRRQGGTGELFF

v_gene: TRBV6-2/TRBV6-3
j_gene: TRBJ2-5
CDR3aa: CASSYFRSGRQETQYF

v_gene: TRBV3-1
j_gene: TRBJ2-7
CDR3aa: CASSQRRVTYF

v_gene: TRBV12-3/TRBV12-4
j_gene: TRBJ2-1
CDR3aa: CASSPPAGGYNEQFF

v_gene: TRBV9
j_gene: TRBJ2-4
CDR3aa: CASGDDLAKNIQYF

v_gene: TRBV7-8
j_gene: TRBJ1-1
CDR3aa: CASSLDGLQGGVNTEAFF

v_gene: TRBV12-3/TRBV12-4
j_gene: TRBJ1-4
CDR3aa: CASSPPGGNTGKLFF

v_gene: TRBV29-1
j_gene: TRBJ2-7
CDR3aa: CSVGSSGSVQYF

v_gene: TRBV6-6
j_gene: TRBJ2-3
CDR3aa: CASSWTGGADTQYF

v_gene: TRBV5-6
j_gene: TRBJ2-1
CDR3aa: CASSLVWRVYNEQFF

v_gene: TRBV7-2
j_gene: TRBJ2-1
CDR3aa: CASSPLGGSVYNEQFF

v_gene: TRBV20-1
j_gene: TRBJ2-2
CDR3aa: CSAKQGAANTGELFF

v_gene: TRBV7-2
j_gene: TRBJ2-1
CDR3aa: CASSLATGVVYNEQFF

v_gene: TRBV18
j_gene: TRBJ1-1
CDR3aa: CASSLASGASEAFF

v_gene: TRBV29-1
j_gene: TRBJ2-5
CDR3aa: CSVNRVEETQYF

v_gene: TRBV4-3
j_gene: TRBJ2-5
CDR3aa: CASSQTGTGVGQYF

v_gene: TRBV3-1
j_gene: TRBJ2-3
CDR3aa: CASSQRGSGTDTQYF

v_gene: TRBV18
j_gene: TRBJ1-1
CDR3aa: CASSPGTGGSGTEAFF

v_gene: TRBV12-3/TRBV12-4
j_gene: TRBJ2-3
CDR3aa: CASSPQRRGSDTQYF

v_gene: TRBV5-4
j_gene: TRBJ2-5
CDR3aa: CASSTGGETQYF